This TCR beta chain was captured in a study of CD4 and CD8 cells across lung adenocarcinoma regions. Each CDR3 protein is one row after TCRdb ran MiXCR on the PCR reads. Of 5,700 or so distinct CDR3 sequences listed, approximately 59% were seen once; the top ten hold about 25%. In germline, CDR1 is LGHNT, CDR2 FRNRAP. CDR3 length equals 19 residues. V was clipped by 2 bases and J by 4 bases; unmatched bases: 18. V usage is TRBV12-5 and J usage is TRBJ1-2; 8 nucleotides line up with TRBD1. The sequenced sample consisted of CD4+ T cells from the center of a lung tumor. The origin of this receptor is a female donor with lung adenocarcinoma. The CD4 and CD8 labels of this study may be unreliable. The CDR3 coding sequence is TGTGCTAGTGGTTTGTCCACGTCCGGGACAGGCCGCTCAATCTATGGCTACACCTTC. Its protein is CASGLSTSGTGRSIYGYTF.